This T cell receptor (beta chain) was sequenced in a study of T cells in Graves' hyperthyroidism and ophthalmopathy. Study-wide results and limits: Stable hyperthyroidism was separated from ophthalmopathy by a model based on 13 V-J features.

Notes on this clonotype: Its antigen remains unidentified.

With V trimmed by 6 bases and J by 5 bases, 6 bases remained unmatched. The germline V gene has CDR1 MNHEY and CDR2 SVGEGT. CDR3 length equals 14 residues. The diagnoses drew upon clinical symptoms, serum thyroxine and TRAb, thyroid ultrasound and orbital computed tomography. Template material for amplifying TCR beta CDR3 regions consisted of RNA transcripts. A set of HTBI primers served as the primers for a first-round RT-PCR of the TCR CDR3. MiXCR, applied by TCRdb to the multiplex PCR reads, yields one record per CDR3 protein. Altogether some 300,000 distinct CDR3 sequences are present, over 15% being singletons, with the ten largest covering around 34%.

The receptor was isolated from a man in his thirties or forties with Graves' hyperthyroidism. This rearrangement joins TRBV6-2 or TRBV6-3 to TRBJ2-7; 11 nucleotides line up with TRBD1. Sequenced input: blood. CDR3 DNA: TGTGCCAGCAGCCGGACAGGGGGCATCAACGAGCAGTACTTC. Amino acid sequence: CASSRTGGINEQYF.